One sample yielded the 32 T cell receptor beta chains listed below, sequenced in a study of beta chain features in type 1 diabetes (dated by TCRdb to 2016 to 2018). Libraries were constructed by the immunoSEQ multiplex PCR assay. The entire isolated RNA was reverse transcribed using the High Capacity cDNA Reverse Transcription Kit, and thus expressed TCRB transcripts were sequenced. This is the immuneACCESS table as TCRdb keeps it, with only in-frame sequences that have V and J called. A part of the clones is gone; compared with another copy, unresolved V genes explain less than half, and the rest is unexplained. For this sample there are 400,000 to 550,000 clones; around 10% appear just once. The ten largest clones take up less than 0.06% of the sample. Sequencing was performed on naive CD4+ T cells from blood. This specimen's cell subset or site label, interpreted: true naive CD4+ T cells. These TCRs come from a woman aged 18-35 years in good health.

This clone has more than one count but fewer than ten. This chain links TRBV23-1 with TRBJ2-5, with TRBD2 as a possible D gene (6 bases). TRBV23-1 is an ORF; its function is uncertain. This CDR3 comprises 13 residues. Trimming left V 6 bases short and J 6 bases short, with 14 bases between. The CDR3 here is CASSTGVVKTQYF. In nucleotides, the CDR3 is TGCGCCAGCAGCACGGGGGTCGTCAAGACCCAGTACTTC.

This clone has a handful of counts. V is TRBV5-1 and J is TRBJ1-5; D uncertain. Germline-derived CDR1 and CDR2 are SGHRS and YFSETQ. The CDR3 has 14 amino acids. The V end was cut by 0 bases, the J end by 7 bases, with 11 bases between. The CDR3 nucleotides are TGCGCCAGCAGCTTGGAAGGGATAGAGCAGCCCCAGCATTTT. Translating gives CASSLEGIEQPQHF. The full variable domain, completed using reference TRBV5-1 and TRBJ1-5, is KAGVTQTPRYLIKTRGQQVTLSCSPISGHRSVSWYQQTPGQGLQFLFEYFSETQRNKGNFPGRFSGRQFSNSRSEMNVSTLELGDSALYLCASSLEGIEQPQHFGDGTRLSIL.

The V gene is TRBV5-4, the J gene TRBJ2-3, with D maybe TRBD1 (5 bases). V lost 5 bases, J lost 0 bases, and 25 bases lay in between. Germline CDR1 reads SGHNT; CDR2 reads YYREEE (reference sequence). CDR3 size: 19 residues. The CDR3 loop reads CASRRGRGGDSLSTDTQYF. The CDR3 nucleotides read TGTGCCAGCAGGCGCGGAAGGGGTGGCGATTCATTAAGCACAGATACGCAGTATTTT.

The V call is TRBV28, the J call TRBJ1-1; the D is unclear. The CDR3 spans 13 residues. V was trimmed by 5 bases and J by 0 bases, leaving 7 bases between them. The V gene's germline CDR1 is MDHEN and CDR2 SYDVKM. The DNA of the CDR3 is TGTGCCAGCAGTCGATCAGTGAACACTGAAGCTTTCTTT. Its translation is CASSRSVNTEAFF.

The V gene is TRBV7-6, the J gene TRBJ2-3; D remains ambiguous. CDR1 and CDR2 (germline): SGHVS, FNYEAQ. The V end lost 5 bases, the J end lost 2 bases, and 8 bases lay between the germline ends. The CDR3 sequence is 13 residues long. The CDR3 region has the DNA TGTGCCAGCAGCACCCGGAACACAGATACGCAGTATTTT. Translated, it gives CASSTRNTDTQYF.

V is TRBV9 and J is TRBJ2-7; D remains ambiguous. The V end was cut by 1 base, the J end by 1 base, with 6 bases between. Germline CDR1 SGDLS, CDR2 YYNGEE. The CDR3 sequence is 13 residues long. CDR3 sequence (DNA): TGTGCCAGCAGCGTATCGGCTTCCTACGAGCAGTACTTC. It yields the protein CASSVSASYEQYF.

This clone was seen repeatedly, ten times or more. The chain employs TRBV14 and TRBJ2-7, with D uncertain. This CDR3 spans 10 amino acids. The ends were cut back, 4 bases at V and 4 bases at J, with 2 bases in the middle. CDR1 and CDR2 (germline): SGHDN, FVKESK. In nucleotides, the CDR3 is TGTGCCAGCAGCCCTTACGAGCAGTACGTC. It yields the protein CASSPYEQYV.

As to this clone: Other DNA sequences in the same sample also yield this CDR3. The V gene is TRBV18, the J gene TRBJ2-7; 10 nucleotides match TRBD1. Trimming cost V 3 bases and J 0 bases; bases outside gene matches: 2. Germline loops: CDR1 KGHSH, CDR2 LQKENI. This CDR3 is built from 15 residues. CDR3: CASSPGQGSSYEQYF. CDR3 in DNA: TGTGCCAGCTCACCGGGACAGGGGAGCTCCTACGAGCAGTACTTC.

This clone is a singleton in its sample. The chain is built from TRBV29-1 and TRBJ1-5, with D perhaps TRBD1 (6 bases). This CDR3 has 13 residues. V was cut by 7 bases and J by 7 bases, with 17 bases left in between. Germline CDR1 SQVTM, CDR2 ANQGSEA. The CDR3 here is CSGGRGAGQPQHF. CDR3 bases: TGCAGCGGAGGAAGGGGGGCCGGGCAGCCCCAGCATTTT.

This clone occurred a few times. The chain combines TRBV5-1 with TRBJ2-7; 7 positions match TRBD1. After removal of 1 base from V and 2 bases from J, the junction contained 9 bases not matched to a gene. Germline CDR1 SGHRS, CDR2 YFSETQ. The CDR3 consists of 16 residues. CDR3 in DNA: TGCGCCAGCAGCTTGTCGGGCCGGGACAGCACCTACGAGCAGTACTTC. Translated, it gives CASSLSGRDSTYEQYF.

CDR3 nucleotide sequence: TGTGCCAGCAGCTTCTTTGGCGGGGAGCTGTTTTTT. It specifies CASSFFGGELFF. The chain employs TRBV7-2 and TRBJ2-2, with D unclear. In germline, CDR1 is SGHTA, CDR2 FQGNSA. The V and J ends lost 3 bases and 7 bases respectively, with 6 bases between them. This CDR3 spans 12 amino acids.

This clone was observed a handful of times. The gene calls are TRBV7-3 and TRBJ2-2; 7 bases match TRBD2. The trim removed 0 bases at V and 6 bases at J, leaving 7 bases unmatched. The CDR3 covers 16 residues. CDR1 SGHTA and CDR2 FQGTGA come from the germline V gene. CDR3 residues: CASSLTPGLVAGELFF. Here the CDR3 DNA reads TGTGCCAGCAGCTTAACCCCCGGACTAGTTGCCGGGGAGCTGTTTTTT.

This clone was picked up a small number of times. The chain employs TRBV14 and TRBJ2-3; D possibly matches TRBD1 or TRBD2 (5 bases each). The CDR3 extends over 17 amino acids. CDR1 and CDR2 (germline): SGHDN, FVKESK. V shed 3 bases and J shed 0 bases, with 16 bases lying between them. CDR3 region: CASSQILGRRSTDTQYF. CDR3 in DNA: TGTGCCAGCAGCCAGATATTGGGACGGAGAAGCACAGATACGCAGTATTTT. Using reference TRBV14 and TRBJ2-3 for the parts outside the CDR3, the full variable domain is EAGVTQFPSHSVIEKGQTVTLRCDPISGHDNLYWYRRVMGKEIKFLLHFVKESKQDESGMPNNRFLAERTGGTYSTLKVQPAELEDSGVYFCASSQILGRRSTDTQYFGPGTRLTVL.

This chain connects TRBV6-5 to TRBJ2-1; no definite D call. Germline values: CDR1 MNHEY, CDR2 SVGAGI. The length of the CDR3 is 14 residues. V lost 5 bases and J lost 7, with 15 bases in between. The CDR3 DNA reads as TGTGCCAGCAGTCGCACTGCGGCAGGAAATGAGCAGTTCTTC. It is translated as CASSRTAAGNEQFF.

The sample holds a few counts of this clone. V usage is TRBV28 and J usage is TRBJ2-3; D uncertain. V shed 4 bases and J shed 0 bases, with 5 bases lying between them. The CDR3 loop spans 13 amino acids. Germline assignment: CDR1 MDHEN and CDR2 SYDVKM. The CDR3 protein is CASSSSSTDTQYF. The CDR3 DNA reads TGTGCCAGCAGTTCCTCTAGCACAGATACGCAGTATTTT. The full variable domain, its missing parts supplied by reference TRBV28 and TRBJ2-3, is DVKVTQSSRYLVKRTGEKVFLECVQDMDHENMFWYRQDPGLGLRLIYFSYDVKMKEKGDIPEGYSVSREKKERFSLILESASTNQTSMYLCASSSSSTDTQYFGPGTRLTVL.

The sample holds a few counts of this clone. The rearrangement links TRBV7-3 to TRBJ2-1; D ambiguous. V lost 4 bases and J lost 7, with 11 bases in between. The CDR3 runs to 13 residues. In germline, CDR1 is SGHTA, CDR2 FQGTGA. CDR3 amino acids: CASSYSTGNEQFF. The CDR3 DNA is TGTGCCAGCAGCTACTCGACTGGGAATGAGCAGTTCTTC. The variable domain in full, completed from reference TRBV7-3 and TRBJ2-1, reads GAGVSQTPSNKVTEKGKYVELRCDPISGHTALYWYRQSLGQGPEFLIYFQGTGAADDSGLPNDRFFAVRPEGSVSTLKIQRTERGDSAVYLCASSYSTGNEQFFGPGTRLTVL.

This clone has just a few counts. The chain links TRBV14 to TRBJ2-7; 7 bases are shared with TRBD1. Trimming took 6 bases from V and 7 from J; bases not matched to a gene: 6. The germline CDR1 and CDR2 sequences are SGHDN and FVKESK. CDR3 length: 12 residues. CDR3 residues: CASSRTGLEQYV. CDR3 in DNA: TGTGCCAGCAGTCGGACAGGCCTAGAGCAGTACGTC.

The V gene is TRBV5-4, the J gene TRBJ2-1, with unresolved D. The germline CDR1 and CDR2 sequences are SGHNT and YYREEE (reference sequence). Trimming stripped 3 bases from V and 7 bases from J, with 5 bases between. The CDR3 extends over 11 amino acids. The chain's CDR3 is CASSWQNEQFF. CDR3 DNA sequence: TGTGCCAGCAGCTGGCAGAATGAGCAGTTCTTC.

This clone was recorded a few times. The chain combines TRBV15 with TRBJ2-1; 8 nucleotides line up with TRBD1. Germline loops: CDR1 LNHNV, CDR2 YYDKDF (reference sequence). V dropped 2 bases and J dropped 10; count of bases not matched to a gene: 7. This CDR3 comprises 14 residues. The CDR3 protein is CATSRSDWTGEQFF. In DNA form, the CDR3 reads TGTGCCACCAGCAGATCGGACTGGACAGGGGAGCAGTTCTTC.

Many counts were recorded for this clone. CDR3 region: CASSVGTGLYNEQFF. The CDR3 coding sequence is TGTGCCAGCAGCGTAGGGACAGGGCTCTACAATGAGCAGTTCTTC. This chain links TRBV9 with TRBJ2-1; 8 bases are a match to TRBD1. Germline assignment: CDR1 SGDLS and CDR2 YYNGEE. CDR3 length: 15 residues. Germline trimming cut 0 bases from V and 3 bases from J; bases unmatched to any gene: 2.

This clone showed up just a few times. The chain recombines TRBV7-6 with TRBJ1-2; D not certain. Germline V CDR1 and CDR2: SGHVS, FNYEAQ. V was cut by 0 bases and J by 8 bases, with 10 bases left in between. There are 13 residues in the CDR3. The CDR3 DNA reads as TGTGCCAGCAGCTTAGCGATAGATCGGGGCTACACCTTC. Protein: CASSLAIDRGYTF.

This clone showed up just a few times. The chain carries TRBV20-1 and TRBJ2-1; a possible D gene is TRBD1 (5 bases). Per the germline V gene, CDR1 is DFQATT and CDR2 is SNEGSKA (reference sequence). The CDR3 has 10 residues. CDR3 DNA sequence: TGCAGCCCCCAGGGCCATGAGCAGTTCTTC. Encoded protein: CSPQGHEQFF.

The rearrangement links TRBV28 to TRBJ2-7; TRBD1 agrees at 7 bases. Trimming took 6 bases from V and 6 from J; bases not matched to a gene: 14. The germline CDR1 and CDR2 sequences are MDHEN and SYDVKM. This CDR3 spans 15 amino acids. The CDR3 sequence is CASSSADRDLGEQYV. The CDR3, as DNA: TGTGCCAGCAGCTCCGCCGACAGGGATCTCGGCGAGCAGTACGTC.

The chain carries TRBV9 and TRBJ2-3, with TRBD1 matching 8 bases. This CDR3 has 16 residues. Germline trimming cut 0 bases from V and 4 bases from J; bases unmatched to any gene: 7. Germline CDR1 SGDLS, CDR2 YYNGEE. CDR3 sequence (DNA): TGTGCCAGCAGCGTAGAGGGGCGGACAGGGCCAGATACGCAGTATTTT. As protein: CASSVEGRTGPDTQYF.

The table lists this clone with a few counts. The same CDR3 is also encoded by other DNA sequences in this sample. This chain joins TRBV6-5 and TRBJ2-1; 7 bases align to TRBD2. Trimming took 2 bases from V and 0 from J; bases not matched to a gene: 1. The CDR3 sequence is 15 residues long. Germline-derived CDR1 and CDR2 are MNHEY and SVGAGI. In DNA form, the CDR3 reads TGTGCCAGCAGTTACGGCGGGAGCTCCTACAATGAGCAGTTCTTC. Its translation is CASSYGGSSYNEQFF.

V and J are TRBV5-1 and TRBJ2-5; 7 positions match TRBD1. The CDR3 is 13 amino acids. The junction had 8 bases not matched to a gene; V was cut back by 7 bases and J by 5 bases. CDR1 is SGHRS and CDR2 is YFSETQ in the germline V gene. The CDR3: CASHRRGLETQYF. The CDR3, as DNA: TGCGCCAGCCATCGCAGGGGGTTGGAGACCCAGTACTTC.

This clone was counted only a few times. The chain joins TRBV12-5 to TRBJ2-4; D remains ambiguous. V was cut by 0 bases and J by 7 bases, with 7 bases left in between. This CDR3 region has 13 residues. CDR1 LGHNT and CDR2 FRNRAP come from the germline V gene. CDR3 sequence (DNA): TGTGCTAGTGGTTTGGTGGTAGGGAACATTCAGTACTTC. Its translation: CASGLVVGNIQYF.

The table lists this clone with many counts. This chain connects TRBV7-2 to TRBJ2-3, with D perhaps TRBD1 (6 bases). This CDR3 comprises 15 residues. The V and J ends lost 5 bases and 3 bases respectively, with 15 bases between them. Germline assignment: CDR1 SGHTA and CDR2 FQGNSA. The CDR3 bases are TGTGCCAGCAGCGCGTGGCAGGGGAAGACAGATACGCAGTATTTT. Translation: CASSAWQGKTDTQYF.

The chain employs TRBV19 and TRBJ2-3; no clear D. V was pared by 0 bases and J by 1 base, with 8 bases between. The CDR3 runs to 15 residues. Germline CDR1 reads LNHDA; CDR2 reads SQIVND (reference sequence). CDR3 nucleotides: TGTGCCAGTAGTATAGATTACAGCCGCACAGATACGCAGTATTTT. It yields the protein CASSIDYSRTDTQYF.

This clone was counted only a few times. The chain recombines TRBV6-4 with TRBJ2-3, with D hard to call. Germline V gene lookup returns CDR1 MRHNA and CDR2 SNTAGT. The ends were cut back, 5 bases at V and 1 base at J, with 7 bases in the middle. CDR3 length: 13 amino acids. The CDR3 loop is CASSYKGTDTQYF. CDR3 coding DNA: TGTGCCAGCAGTTATAAGGGCACAGATACGCAGTATTTT.

The V and J genes are TRBV7-9 and TRBJ2-1, with D tentatively TRBD1 (6 bases). The CDR3 extends over 17 amino acids. V lost 1 base, J lost 9 bases, and 22 bases lay in between. The germline CDR1 and CDR2 sequences are SEHNR and FQNEAQ (reference sequence). The CDR3 here is CASSLGMPGTLQGEQFF. The CDR3 region has the DNA TGTGCCAGCAGCTTAGGCATGCCGGGGACACTACAGGGTGAGCAGTTCTTC.

The gene calls are TRBV6-4 and TRBJ2-7; TRBD1 might be the D (5 bases). The CDR3 totals 12 residues. The germline V gene encodes CDR1 MRHNA and CDR2 SNTAGT. Trimming took off 2 bases at V and 13 bases at J, with 15 bases between the two ends. CDR3 protein: CASSDGAGRLYV. CDR3 bases: TGTGCCAGCAGTGACGGCGCAGGGCGGCTTTACGTC.